A single sample gave rise to the 8 T cell receptor beta chains below, sequenced in a study of blood T cells in healthy people across ages. A second PCR of 7 to 11 cycles used a sample-barcoded 5' primer and a J-beta primer mix. In TCRdb, the 5' RACE reads were re-called with MiXCR into one record per CDR3 protein. The data show roughly 1.4 million distinct CDR3 sequences, approximately 60% seen once. The source material was blood. Receptors originate from a man younger than 35 in good health.

The J gene is TRBJ2-1, the V gene TRBV29-1; no firm D call. The germline gives CDR1 SQVTM, CDR2 ANQGSEA. The CDR3 runs to 11 residues. Trimming took 7 bases from V and 5 from J, leaving 9 bases between them. CDR3 sequence (DNA): TGCAGCGGTCGACCCAACAATGAGCAGTTCTTC. Its protein is CSGRPNNEQFF.

In nucleotides, the CDR3 is TGTGCCAGTAGTATATTCTCGGGGGACAGTCTCTACGAGCAGTACTTC. Residues: CASSIFSGDSLYEQYF. The chain links TRBV19 to TRBJ2-7; TRBD1 is a possible D gene (7 bases). This CDR3 has 16 amino acids. Germline V gene sequence: CDR1 LNHDA, CDR2 SQIVND (reference sequence). V lost 2 bases, J lost 3 bases, and 17 bases lay in between.

The chain carries TRBV6-5 and TRBJ2-5; 7 nucleotides agree with TRBD2. J lost 9 bases, V lost 5 bases, and 18 bases had no gene match. CDR1 and CDR2 (germline): MNHEY, SVGAGI. This CDR3 is built from 16 residues. The CDR3 spells CASSMGVLAGGEAQYF. DNA of the CDR3: TGTGCCAGCAGTATGGGGGTTTTAGCGGGTGGTGAGGCCCAGTACTTC.

The genes are TRBV6-5 and TRBJ2-3; 11 bases agree with TRBD2. The CDR3 totals 19 residues. V trimming: 2 bases; J trimming: 0 bases; junction bases outside the gene matches: 10. Germline V lookup: CDR1 MNHEY, CDR2 SVGAGI. This CDR3 is CASSYQWLAGGTSTDTQYF. CDR3 DNA: TGTGCCAGCAGTTACCAATGGCTAGCGGGGGGAACTAGCACAGATACGCAGTATTTT.

This chain links TRBV9 with TRBJ2-2; D uncertain. The CDR3 loop spans 12 amino acids. The V end lost 1 base, the J end lost 4 bases, and 2 bases lay between the germline ends. CDR1 is SGDLS and CDR2 is YYNGEE in the germline V gene. CDR3 nucleotide sequence: TGTGCCAGCAGCGTAATCACCGGGGAGCTGTTTTTT. Encoded protein: CASSVITGELFF.

This sequence joins TRBV6-6 and TRBJ2-7, with D possibly matching TRBD2 (6 bases). Germline lookup yields CDR1 MNHNY and CDR2 SVGAGI (reference sequence). Deletions cut 0 bases from V and 4 bases from J, with 16 bases between. The CDR3 sequence is 16 residues long. CDR3 region: CASSYSPGVIIYEQYF. For the CDR3, the DNA is TGTGCCAGCAGTTACTCGCCGGGGGTAATTATATACGAGCAGTACTTC.

This chain joins TRBV6-2 or TRBV6-3 and TRBJ1-1, with 7 nucleotides matching TRBD1. Germline CDR1 MNHEY, CDR2 SVGEGT. The junction had 9 bases not matched to a gene; V was cut back by 4 bases and J by 1 base. This CDR3 region has 16 residues. The CDR3 region is CASSSTGKGRNTEAFF. The CDR3 nucleotides read TGTGCCAGCAGTTCGACAGGGAAAGGGAGGAACACTGAAGCTTTCTTT.

The chain joins TRBV6-2 or TRBV6-3 to TRBJ1-2; 9 nucleotides line up with TRBD1. This CDR3 comprises 14 residues. With 5 bases clipped from V and 6 bases from J, the junction kept 7 bases outside the gene matches. Germline lookup yields CDR1 MNHEY and CDR2 SVGEGT. DNA of the CDR3: TGTGCCAGCAGTGTCCAAACAGGGGGCAATGGCTACACCTTC. Its protein is CASSVQTGGNGYTF.